Below are 3 T cell receptor beta chains sequenced from a single sample in a study of blood T cell repertoires in COVID-19 (TCRdb year 2020). Library creation used the immunoSEQ multiplex PCR assay. In its TCRdb copy, this immuneACCESS table keeps in-frame sequences only and misses some clones. Where compared with another copy, unresolved V genes explain less than half of these, and the others have no known cause. This sample gives approximately 150,000 clones in total; around 87% of them show up just once. The ten top clones hold approximately 10% of the sample. The sequenced sample consisted of PBMCs or T cells enriched from blood (not recorded which). The receptors derive from a man aged 60 to 75 who had recovered from COVID-19.

The chain uses TRBV7-9 and TRBJ2-7, with D possibly being TRBD1 (6 bases). Trimming pared 4 bases from V and 5 bases from J, leaving 18 bases between. This CDR3 is 15 amino acids long. From germline, CDR1 is SEHNR and CDR2 FQNEAQ (reference sequence). In nucleotides, the CDR3 is TGTGCCAGCAGCTATACAGGGTTGGGCTTCGACGAGCAGTACTTC. Protein: CASSYTGLGFDEQYF.

The chain has TRBV3-1 (or the pseudogene TRBV3-2) and TRBJ1-3; D call uncertain. Per the germline V gene, CDR1 is LGHDT and CDR2 is YNNKEL (reference sequence). The CDR3 totals 17 residues. V dropped 5 bases and J dropped 5 bases, with 22 bases sitting between them. The CDR3 DNA is TGTGCCAGCAGCAAGGAGCTTCCCATTTACGCACGAAACACCATATATTTT. It is translated as CASSKELPIYARNTIYF.

The V call is TRBV6-6, the J call TRBJ1-1, with TRBD1 matching over 9 bases. CDR1 is MNHNY, CDR2 SVGAGI, per germline (reference sequence). V dropped 2 bases and J dropped 4; count of bases not matched to a gene: 5. This CDR3 has 15 amino acids. Written as DNA, the CDR3 is TGTGCCAGCAGTTACAAGGGGACAGGGAGCACTGAAGCTTTCTTT. As protein: CASSYKGTGSTEAFF.